This passage covers 17 T cell receptor beta chains from one sample sequenced in a study of low-dose radiotherapy and immunotherapy resistance in tumors. cDNA synthesis used a TRAV/TRBV-specific primer set for both chains. It was with a constant-region primer and a V-primer adapter that TCRs were amplified over about 19 PCR cycles. TCRdb fed the reads into MiXCR, producing one record per CDR3 protein. The table includes under 15,000 distinct CDR3 sequences, over 60% detected once. The receptors here all came from a human donor with advanced metastatic prostate, ovarian, gallbladder or colorectal cancer (not recorded which). This table probably holds off-target reads from a library built for another chain.

This clonotype was found a few times. The chain links TRBV29-1 to TRBJ1-2; D is perhaps TRBD1 (5 bases). Germline V CDR1 and CDR2: SQVTM, ANQGSEA. Trimming took 7 bases from V and 8 from J, leaving 17 bases between them. This CDR3 is 12 amino acids long. This CDR3 reads CSASSVGVGYTF. The CDR3 nucleotides read TGCAGCGCCTCGTCCGTAGGGGTCGGCTACACCTTC.

This clonotype was found a few times. This chain uses TRBV20-1 with TRBJ1-1; no definite D call. The V and J ends lost 1 base and 0 bases respectively, with 12 bases between them. The CDR3 is 15 residues long. Germline V lookup: CDR1 DFQATT, CDR2 SNEGSKA (reference sequence). CDR3: CSARVGPNLNTEAFF. CDR3 in DNA: TGCAGTGCTAGAGTTGGTCCAAACCTGAACACTGAAGCTTTCTTT.

This chain uses TRBV7-2 with TRBJ2-2, with TRBD2 matching over 10 bases. Trimming removed 5 bases from V and 5 bases from J; junction bases left unmatched: 5. The CDR3 has 15 residues. Germline CDR1 reads SGHTA; CDR2 reads FQGNSA. The CDR3 here is CASSTASGRTGELFF. CDR3 in DNA: TGTGCCAGCAGCACCGCTAGCGGGAGAACCGGGGAGCTGTTTTTT.

In nucleotides, the CDR3 is TGCGCCAGCAGAGAGCCAGGACAGGGTGAGTTCTTC. It yields the protein CASREPGQGEFF. The chain combines TRBV5-1 with TRBJ2-1; 8 bases match TRBD1. Per germline, CDR1 SGHRS and CDR2 YFSETQ. The CDR3 length is 12 residues. V shed 5 bases and J 14 bases; nucleotides not matched to a gene: 9.

V is TRBV27 and J is TRBJ1-4, with TRBD1 matching 7 bases. The CDR3 loop spans 17 amino acids. Losses at the gene ends were 6 bases for V and 2 bases for J; bases not matched to a gene: 12. The germline gives CDR1 MNHEY, CDR2 SMNVEV (reference sequence). The CDR3 nucleotides read TGTGCCAGCAGCCCCCTTATATTCAGGGGGACTAATGAAAAACTGTTTTTT. Translating gives CASSPLIFRGTNEKLFF.

This chain uses TRBV28 with TRBJ2-6; D is unresolved. Per germline, CDR1 MDHEN and CDR2 SYDVKM. V was shortened by 2 bases and J by 0 bases, with 11 bases between the two germline ends. The CDR3 consists of 17 residues. CDR3 DNA: TGTGCCAGCAGTTTAGGTTCTGCAGGCTCTGGGGCCAACGTCCTGACTTTC. It codes for CASSLGSAGSGANVLTF.

The CDR3: CASSQGTSGTGGEQYF. The CDR3 nucleotides are TGTGCCAGCAGCCAGGGGACTAGCGGGACTGGTGGGGAGCAGTACTTC. This chain links TRBV3-1 with TRBJ2-7, with TRBD2 identical over 13 bases. V was pared by 3 bases and J by 7 bases, with 9 bases of the junction left unmatched. The CDR3 is made up of 16 amino acids. Germline V gene data show CDR1 as LGHDT and CDR2 as YNNKEL (reference sequence).

The chain links TRBV20-1 to TRBJ1-5; no reliable D call. V gave up 4 bases and J gave up 0 bases, with 13 bases separating them. This CDR3 is 15 amino acids long. Germline V gene lookup returns CDR1 DFQATT and CDR2 SNEGSKA (reference sequence). The CDR3 region is CSANPDVDSNQPQHF. The CDR3 nucleotides are TGCAGTGCTAATCCGGACGTCGATAGCAATCAGCCCCAGCATTTT.

This rearrangement joins TRBV29-1 to TRBJ2-5; no definite D call. Germline-derived CDR1 and CDR2 are SQVTM and ANQGSEA. Trimming removed 1 base at V and 2 bases at J, with 8 bases between. The CDR3 has 13 residues. CDR3 in DNA: TGCAGCGTTGAAGGGCGGTTACAAGAGACCCAGTACTTC. Translated, it gives CSVEGRLQETQYF.

The chain links TRBV20-1 to TRBJ1-6; 8 bases are shared with TRBD1. Germline CDR1 and CDR2: DFQATT and SNEGSKA (reference sequence). The CDR3 extends over 13 amino acids. The junction had 3 bases not matched to a gene; V was cut back by 5 bases and J by 6 bases. CDR3 sequence: CSARQGTNSPLHF. In DNA form, the CDR3 reads TGCAGTGCTCGACAGGGGACTAATTCACCCCTCCACTTT.

The chain links TRBV29-1 to TRBJ2-5; D is unclear. Germline CDR1 is SQVTM and CDR2 is ANQGSEA. Trimming pared 7 bases from V and 3 bases from J, leaving 15 bases between. There are 13 residues in the CDR3. The DNA of the CDR3 is TGCAGCGCTAGAAGCCAGGAGAAAGAGACCCAGTACTTC. This sequence encodes CSARSQEKETQYF.

The V gene is TRBV4-2, the J gene TRBJ1-1; D is unclear. V was shortened by 5 bases and J by 0 bases, with 10 bases between the two germline ends. There are 14 residues in the CDR3. Germline CDR1 and CDR2: LGHNA and YNFKEQ. CDR3 sequence reads: CASSLETMNTEAFF. CDR3 DNA sequence: TGTGCCAGCAGCTTAGAGACGATGAACACTGAAGCTTTCTTT.

The DNA of the CDR3 is TGTGCCACCAGTGATCCCAGAGGGCAGGAGAGCACAGATACGCAGTATTTT. This translates into CATSDPRGQESTDTQYF. The chain couples TRBV24-1 to TRBJ2-3; maybe TRBD2 (5 bases). The CDR3 totals 17 residues. The germline V gene encodes CDR1 KGHDR and CDR2 SFDVKD. The germline V and J ends were trimmed by 3 bases and 0 bases, with 15 bases remaining between them.

The chain uses TRBV20-1 and TRBJ2-7, with 13 bases matching TRBD2. CDR1 DFQATT and CDR2 SNEGSKA come from the germline V gene (reference sequence). Germline trimming cut 5 bases from V and 5 bases from J; bases unmatched to any gene: 9. The CDR3 covers 15 residues. Here the CDR3 DNA reads TGCAGTGCTGAACCGGGACTAGCGGGACTCGACGAGCAGTACTTC. Residues: CSAEPGLAGLDEQYF.

This chain uses TRBV29-1 with TRBJ2-5; 8 bases fit TRBD1. The V gene end was trimmed by 7 bases and the J gene end by 5 bases; junction bases not matched to a gene: 9. This CDR3 has 13 residues. Germline CDR1 SQVTM, CDR2 ANQGSEA. The CDR3 sequence: CSGVDRVGETQYF. CDR3 sequence (DNA): TGCAGCGGTGTGGACAGGGTGGGCGAGACCCAGTACTTC.

The chain recombines TRBV28 with TRBJ1-6; tentatively, D is TRBD1 (5 bases). The germline V and J ends were trimmed by 5 bases and 5 bases, with 10 bases remaining between them. Germline CDR1 is MDHEN and CDR2 is SYDVKM. The CDR3 sequence is 14 residues long. CDR3 nucleotides: TGTGCCAGCAGTACAGGAGCTCATAATTCACCCCTCCACTTT. Translated: CASSTGAHNSPLHF. Full variable domain (rest looked up from reference TRBV28 and TRBJ1-6): DVKVTQSSRYLVKRTGEKVFLECVQDMDHENMFWYRQDPGLGLRLIYFSYDVKMKEKGDIPEGYSVSREKKERFSLILESASTNQTSMYLCASSTGAHNSPLHFGNGTRLTVT.

The J gene is TRBJ2-1, the V gene TRBV20-1; TRBD2 aligns across 11 bases. V lost 4 bases, J lost 9 bases, and 8 bases stayed unmatched. CDR1 is DFQATT and CDR2 is SNEGSKA in the germline V gene (reference sequence). CDR3 length: 14 residues. CDR3 protein: CSAKTSGISGEQFF. The DNA for the CDR3 is TGCAGTGCTAAGACTAGCGGGATATCCGGTGAGCAGTTCTTC.